These 21 T cell receptor beta chains were all obtained from the same sample, sequenced in a study of blood T cell repertoires in COVID-19. Sequencing was performed with immunoSEQ multiplex PCR; in TCRdb, only in-frame clones are kept and a portion is missing. The table includes 130,000 or so clones, approximately 80% detected once. The sequenced sample consisted of PBMCs or T cells enriched from blood (not recorded which). The receptors come from a man in his forties or fifties who had recovered from COVID-19.

The chain recombines TRBV3-1 (or the pseudogene TRBV3-2) with TRBJ1-3; possible D gene TRBD1, 6 bases. This CDR3 spans 15 amino acids. Germline-derived CDR1 and CDR2 are LGHDT and YNNKEL (reference sequence). Trimming stripped 2 bases from V and 2 bases from J, with 10 bases between. The CDR3 nucleotides are TGTGCCAGCAGCCAACCCGGGACAACTGGAAACACCATATATTTT. Its protein product is CASSQPGTTGNTIYF.

This clone was counted once. The J gene is TRBJ1-4, the V gene TRBV6-2 or TRBV6-3; 10 bases map to TRBD1. CDR1 and CDR2 (germline): MNHEY, SVGEGT. Unmatched junction bases numbered 11, after V lost 5 bases and J lost 8 bases. The CDR3 has 16 amino acids. CDR3 residues: CASSQPDRGQGEKLFF. CDR3 coding DNA: TGTGCCAGCAGTCAACCCGACAGGGGGCAGGGGGAAAAACTGTTTTTT.

V is TRBV7-2 and J is TRBJ1-1, with TRBD1 matching over 7 bases. The V and J ends lost 3 bases and 2 bases, in that order; junction bases with no gene match: 3. CDR1 and CDR2 from the germline V gene are SGHTA and FQGNSA. There are 14 residues in the CDR3. DNA of the CDR3: TGTGCCAGCAGCTTCGACAGGGATAACACTGAAGCTTTCTTT. It specifies CASSFDRDNTEAFF.

The gene calls are TRBV9 and TRBJ2-4; a possible D gene is TRBD1 (5 bases). V dropped 4 bases and J dropped 1 base, with 18 bases sitting between them. CDR3 length: 17 amino acids. Germline CDR1 and CDR2: SGDLS and YYNGEE. CDR3 in DNA: TGTGCCAGCAGCCCAGGTGGGGCAGGGCGGGCCAAAAACATTCAGTACTTC. This gives the protein CASSPGGAGRAKNIQYF.

V usage is TRBV11-1 and J usage is TRBJ1-1, with D maybe TRBD1 (6 bases). The V gene lost 3 bases and the J gene lost 2 bases, with 7 bases spanning the gap. The CDR3 loop spans 13 amino acids. CDR1 and CDR2 from the germline V gene are SGHAT and FQDESV (reference sequence). The CDR3: CASSLDSNTEAFF. DNA for the CDR3: TGTGCCAGCAGCTTGGACAGCAACACTGAAGCTTTCTTT.

This sequence joins TRBV28 and TRBJ1-1; possibly TRBD1 for D (5 bases). V lost 8 bases to trimming and J lost 2 bases, with 12 bases between them. The CDR3 is 13 residues long. Germline V gives CDR1 MDHEN, CDR2 SYDVKM. The CDR3: CASVTGLNTEAFF. DNA for the CDR3: TGTGCCAGCGTAACGGGACTAAACACTGAAGCTTTCTTT.

This chain links TRBV6-1 with TRBJ2-2; TRBD2 might be the D (6 bases). Germline V gene lookup returns CDR1 MNHNS and CDR2 SASEGT. This CDR3 is built from 14 residues. The V end was cut by 3 bases, the J end by 9 bases, with 14 bases between. The CDR3 here is CASSDGRQHRELFF. CDR3 sequence (DNA): TGTGCCAGCAGTGACGGGAGACAGCACCGGGAGCTGTTTTTT.

This rearrangement joins TRBV7-2 to TRBJ1-2; D might be TRBD1 (6 bases). CDR1 SGHTA and CDR2 FQGNSA come from the germline V gene. The CDR3 is made up of 17 amino acids. V shed 3 bases and J shed 7 bases, with 24 bases lying between them. As DNA, the CDR3 is TGTGCCAGCAGCTTCAGGGCAGGGGAACCTATAATTTTTGGCTACACCTTC. It translates to CASSFRAGEPIIFGYTF.

The genes are TRBV28 and TRBJ2-5, with 7 bases that match TRBD2. J was trimmed by 2 bases and V by 3 bases; bases with no gene match: 9. This CDR3 region has 16 residues. Germline V gene lookup returns CDR1 MDHEN and CDR2 SYDVKM. CDR3 sequence (DNA): TGTGCCAGCAGTTTGCGGGGAGGGCTGACACAAGAGACCCAGTACTTC. It encodes CASSLRGGLTQETQYF.

Written as DNA, the CDR3 is TGTGCCATCAGTGGTACTAGCGGGGTGAAGTATTTT. Translation: CAISGTSGVKYF. The chain has TRBV10-3 and TRBJ2-3; 10 bases map to TRBD2. The germline V gene has CDR1 ENHRY and CDR2 SYGVKD. V lost 4 bases, J lost 13 bases, and 5 bases stayed unmatched. This CDR3 is built from 12 residues.

The chain is built from TRBV7-8 and TRBJ2-2, with unresolved D. V was clipped by 1 base and J by 6 bases, with 3 bases between them. Germline CDR1 is SGHVS and CDR2 is FQNEAQ. The CDR3 has 12 amino acids. The CDR3: CASSLGPGELFF. The CDR3, as DNA: TGTGCCAGCAGCTTAGGGCCCGGGGAGCTGTTTTTT. Combining the CDR3 with reference TRBV7-8 and TRBJ2-2 gives the whole variable domain GAGVSQSPRYKVAKRGQDVALRCDPISGHVSLFWYQQALGQGPEFLTYFQNEAQLDKSGLPSDRFFAERPEGSVSTLKIQRTQQEDSAVYLCASSLGPGELFFGEGSRLTVL.

The count of this clone is one. The chain employs TRBV29-1 and TRBJ1-2; D gene ambiguous. The V gene lost 0 bases and the J gene lost 5 bases, with 16 bases spanning the gap. CDR1 is SQVTM, CDR2 ANQGSEA, per germline. This CDR3 region has 15 residues. The CDR3 loop is CSVEENGVGGYGYTF. In nucleotides, the CDR3 is TGCAGCGTTGAAGAGAACGGGGTAGGAGGATATGGCTACACCTTC.

The V gene is TRBV3-1 (or the pseudogene TRBV3-2), the J gene TRBJ2-7, with D unclear. V was pared by 4 bases and J by 3 bases, with 10 bases between. CDR1 is LGHDT and CDR2 is YNNKEL in the germline V gene (reference sequence). The CDR3 is 13 amino acids. CDR3 nucleotides: TGTGCCAGCAGCCCCAATAGAGTCTACGAGCAGTACTTC. Its translation is CASSPNRVYEQYF.

This sequence joins TRBV2 and TRBJ1-5; unclear D gene. Germline CDR1 and CDR2: SNHLY and FYNNEI. The CDR3 spans 16 residues. V gave up 1 base and J gave up 5 bases, with 15 bases separating them. This chain's CDR3 is CASSEGGRRSDQPQHF. The CDR3 coding sequence is TGTGCCAGCAGTGAAGGGGGTAGGAGGTCTGATCAGCCCCAGCATTTT.

This chain links TRBV21-1 with TRBJ2-1; the table's D call of TRBD2 was not tested on the DNA. TRBV21-1 is a pseudogene. This CDR3 comprises 16 residues. DNA for the CDR3: TGTGCCAGCAGCAAACCATTACGGGGGTTTGGCAATGAGCAGTTCTTC. Translating gives CASSKPLRGFGNEQFF.

The chain combines TRBV28 with TRBJ1-4; a weak D match, TRBD1 (5 bases). The CDR3 sequence is 13 residues long. V lost 4 bases and J lost 8, with 11 bases in between. CDR1 and CDR2 from the germline V gene are MDHEN and SYDVKM. CDR3: CASSSGFGEKLFF. CDR3 bases: TGTGCCAGCAGTTCAGGGTTCGGAGAAAAACTGTTTTTT.

The rearrangement links TRBV10-1 to TRBJ2-5; 10 bases map to TRBD2. CDR1 is WNHNN and CDR2 is SYGVQD in the germline V gene (reference sequence). The CDR3 covers 14 residues. The V gene end was trimmed by 8 bases and the J gene end by 1 base; junction bases not matched to a gene: 4. The CDR3 protein is CASHSGGTQETQYF. CDR3 DNA sequence: TGCGCCAGCCATAGCGGGGGGACCCAAGAGACCCAGTACTTC.

This clone was seen more than once but under ten times. This rearrangement joins TRBV5-4 to TRBJ1-1, with 9 bases fitting TRBD1. V lost 4 bases, J lost 4 bases, and 2 bases stayed unmatched. The CDR3 length is 13 residues. Looked up from germline, CDR1 is SGHNT and CDR2 is YYREEE (reference sequence). CDR3 coding DNA: TGTGCCAGCAGCCGGACAGGGGTCACTGAAGCTTTCTTT. Translation: CASSRTGVTEAFF.

J is TRBJ2-7 and V is TRBV5-6; D ambiguous. The germline V and J ends were trimmed by 3 bases and 0 bases, with 4 bases remaining between them. CDR3 size: 12 residues. Germline CDR1 reads SGHDT; CDR2 reads YYEEEE. In nucleotides, the CDR3 is TGTGCCAGCAGCTCGAGCTCCTACGAGCAGTACTTC. Protein sequence: CASSSSSYEQYF.

This clone was recorded a few times. The chain links TRBV29-1 to TRBJ1-1, with 7 bases fitting TRBD1. The CDR3 is made up of 13 amino acids. CDR1 is SQVTM, CDR2 ANQGSEA, per germline. Trimming took 4 bases from V and 0 from J; bases not matched to a gene: 2. CDR3 bases: TGCAGCGTTGTCGACAGGGTGAACACTGAAGCTTTCTTT. The encoded protein is CSVVDRVNTEAFF. The variable domain in full, with the rest retrieved from reference TRBV29-1 and TRBJ1-1, is SAVISQKPSRDICQRGTSLTIQCQVDSQVTMMFWYRQQPGQSLTLIATANQGSEATYESGFVIDKFPISRPNLTFSTLTVSNMSPEDSSIYLCSVVDRVNTEAFFGQGTRLTVV.

The rearrangement uses TRBV20-1 and TRBJ1-2; D might be TRBD1 (6 bases). Germline CDR1 is DFQATT and CDR2 is SNEGSKA (reference sequence). The CDR3 is made up of 15 amino acids. Trimming left V 3 bases short and J 1 base short, with 15 bases between. The CDR3, as DNA: TGCAGTGCTAGTATGGGGGCAAGGGGTAACTATGGCTACACCTTC. This translates into CSASMGARGNYGYTF.